These 27 T cell receptor beta chains originate from one sample sequenced in a study of OX40 agonist ivuxolimab in advanced cancers. Sequenced by immunoSEQ multiplex PCR; TCRdb stores in-frame clones only, minus some. The sample has approximately 58,000 clones; over 80% are singletons. This specimen was CD4+ or CD8+ T cells sorted from blood, taken in a trial of the OX40 agonist ivuxolimab. The receptor set was obtained from an adult with an advanced solid tumor such as melanoma, head and neck, liver or kidney cancer.

This sequence joins TRBV29-1 and TRBJ1-3; D is uncertain. Germline lookup yields CDR1 SQVTM and CDR2 ANQGSEA. The V and J ends lost 7 bases and 0 bases respectively, with 10 bases between them. There are 13 residues in the CDR3. CDR3 amino acids: CSAAGYSGNTIYF. DNA of the CDR3: TGCAGCGCAGCGGGGTACTCTGGAAACACCATATATTTT.

The CDR3 nucleotides are TGTGCCAGCAGATCTAGCCTCGGGGCAGGGGATCACTATGGCTACACCTTC. It specifies CASRSSLGAGDHYGYTF. The rearrangement uses TRBV28 and TRBJ1-2; D is possibly TRBD1 (6 bases). This CDR3 is 17 amino acids long. In germline, CDR1 is MDHEN, CDR2 SYDVKM. The ends were cut back, 6 bases at V and 3 bases at J, with 23 bases in the middle.

The table lists this clone with a count of one. The rearrangement links TRBV29-1 to TRBJ2-1; D not certain. The V end was cut by 0 bases, the J end by 0 bases, with 6 bases between. The CDR3 contains 14 residues. Per germline, CDR1 SQVTM and CDR2 ANQGSEA. Here the CDR3 reads CSVEDGSSYNEQFF. The CDR3, as DNA: TGCAGCGTTGAAGACGGAAGCTCCTACAATGAGCAGTTCTTC.

The rearrangement joins TRBV5-6 to TRBJ2-5; 8 nucleotides agree with TRBD2. This CDR3 has 19 residues. V shed 2 bases, J shed 0 bases, and the junction held 15 bases outside the gene matches. The germline gives CDR1 SGHDT, CDR2 YYEEEE. The CDR3 reads CASSFLGITSGRYQETQYF. The CDR3, as DNA: TGTGCCAGCAGCTTCCTTGGTATAACTAGCGGTCGGTACCAAGAGACCCAGTACTTC.

The chain couples TRBV2 to TRBJ2-7; perhaps TRBD2 as D (7 bases). Germline V gives CDR1 SNHLY, CDR2 FYNNEI. The CDR3 sequence is 14 residues long. V shed 8 bases and J shed 1 base, with 15 bases lying between them. The CDR3 sequence is CASQRDKPSYEQYF. CDR3 DNA: TGTGCCAGCCAGCGGGACAAACCATCCTACGAGCAGTACTTC. The whole variable domain, remainder taken from reference TRBV2 and TRBJ2-7, is EPEVTQTPSHQVTQMGQEVILRCVPISNHLYFYWYRQILGQKVEFLVSFYNNEISEKSEIFDDQFSVERPDGSNFTLKIRSTKLEDSAMYFCASQRDKPSYEQYFGPGTRLTVT.

In DNA, the CDR3 is TGTGCCAGTAGTAATCCGGGGCGATACAATTCACCCCTCCACTTT. Translating it yields CASSNPGRYNSPLHF. The V gene is TRBV19, the J gene TRBJ1-6; maybe TRBD1 (5 bases). Germline values: CDR1 LNHDA, CDR2 SQIVND (reference sequence). V dropped 4 bases and J dropped 7 bases, with 14 bases sitting between them. The CDR3 covers 15 residues.

CDR3 coding DNA: TGTGCCAGTAGTCCAATGGGGGGCACAGATACGCAGTATTTT. Encoded protein: CASSPMGGTDTQYF. The chain combines TRBV19 with TRBJ2-3; tentatively, D is TRBD1 or TRBD2 (5 bases each). The germline V and J ends were trimmed by 5 bases and 1 base, with 10 bases remaining between them. The CDR3 sequence is 14 residues long. Germline V lookup: CDR1 LNHDA, CDR2 SQIVND (reference sequence).

The gene calls are TRBV18 and TRBJ2-7, with 10 bases lining up with TRBD2. This CDR3 contains 14 residues. V lost 6 bases and J lost 4; bases outside the gene matches: 6. Germline CDR1 is KGHSH and CDR2 is LQKENI. CDR3 sequence (DNA): TGTGCCAGCTCGGGAGTAGCGGGAGGTTACGAGCAGTACTTC. Its translation: CASSGVAGGYEQYF.

The rearrangement links TRBV5-1 to TRBJ2-7; TRBD1 agrees at 11 bases. V dropped 2 bases and J dropped 5; count of bases not matched to a gene: 6. This CDR3 has 15 residues. From germline, CDR1 is SGHRS and CDR2 YFSETQ. The CDR3 loop is CASSLALGQGDEQYF. The DNA of the CDR3 is TGCGCCAGCAGCTTAGCACTGGGACAGGGGGACGAGCAGTACTTC.

The chain combines TRBV15 with TRBJ2-2, with 9 bases matching TRBD2. There are 17 residues in the CDR3. V trimming: 2 bases; J trimming: 1 base; junction bases outside the gene matches: 5. CDR1 is LNHNV and CDR2 is YYDKDF in the germline V gene (reference sequence). The CDR3 spells CATSRSTSGGNTGELFF. The CDR3 DNA sequence: TGTGCCACCAGCAGATCGACTAGCGGAGGGAACACCGGGGAGCTGTTTTTT.

The rearrangement uses TRBV2 and TRBJ2-7; TRBD2 agrees at 8 bases. The V gene's germline CDR1 is SNHLY and CDR2 FYNNEI. Trimming cost V 6 bases and J 4 bases; bases outside gene matches: 14. This CDR3 has 16 residues. In DNA, the CDR3 is TGTGCCAGCAGCCTAAGCGGAGCGGGGGCTATTTACGAGCAGTACTTC. Protein: CASSLSGAGAIYEQYF.

A note on this clone: The junction departs from the called germline gene at one end, perhaps through a read error. Other DNA sequences from this sample encode an identical CDR3 as well. The CDR3 DNA follows: TGTGCCTGGTCCGCAGGCAAGTATTTCGCTGAAGCCTTCTTT. It yields the protein CAWSAGKYFAEAFF. The V and J genes are TRBV30 and TRBJ1-1; D gene unclear. Germline CDR1 GTSNPN, CDR2 SVGIG (reference sequence). The CDR3 has 14 residues.

This clone was observed a few times. J is TRBJ2-7 and V is TRBV6-5; weak D call: TRBD1 (5 bases). Trimming took 0 bases from V and 5 from J, leaving 14 bases between them. The germline gives CDR1 MNHEY, CDR2 SVGAGI. The CDR3 has 15 amino acids. The DNA for the CDR3 is TGTGCCAGCAGTTACTCCAGCAGGGCTGGCCACGAGCAGTACTTC. Protein sequence: CASSYSSRAGHEQYF.

The V call is TRBV2, the J call TRBJ1-5; TRBD1 matches 7 bases. CDR1 SNHLY and CDR2 FYNNEI come from the germline V gene. V gave up 9 bases and J gave up 0 bases; unmatched junction bases: 2. The CDR3 spans 13 residues. CDR3 amino acids: CASDRDSNQPQHF. The CDR3 nucleotides are TGTGCCAGTGACAGGGATAGCAATCAGCCCCAGCATTTT.

This clone was recorded once. V and J are TRBV7-9 and TRBJ2-3; D is possibly TRBD1 or TRBD2 (5 bases each). The CDR3 runs to 17 residues. Germline CDR1 is SEHNR and CDR2 is FQNEAQ (reference sequence). V lost 6 bases, J lost 6 bases, and 25 bases lay in between. DNA of the CDR3: TGTGCCAGCAGTCCGTCCGGGACCCCTAGATGGCTGGATACGCAGTATTTT. Protein product: CASSPSGTPRWLDTQYF.

CDR3 DNA: TGTGCCAGCAGCTTTTTCAATGAGCAGTTCTTC. It yields the protein CASSFFNEQFF. The J gene is TRBJ2-1, the V gene TRBV7-2; D is uncertain. Germline CDR1 and CDR2: SGHTA and FQGNSA. V was cut by 3 bases and J by 6 bases, with 3 bases left in between. The CDR3 loop spans 11 amino acids.

DNA of the CDR3: TGTGCCATCAGTGGCCCGGGACCGGGAGAGACCCAGTACTTC. Its translation: CAISGPGPGETQYF. The chain joins TRBV10-3 to TRBJ2-5; D may match TRBD1 or TRBD2 (5 bases each). This CDR3 contains 14 residues. Germline lookup yields CDR1 ENHRY and CDR2 SYGVKD. V was pared by 4 bases and J by 4 bases, with 13 bases between.

This chain uses TRBV7-8 with TRBJ1-5; D is uncertain. Looked up from germline, CDR1 is SGHVS and CDR2 is FQNEAQ. V lost 0 bases and J lost 7, with 7 bases in between. CDR3 length: 13 amino acids. In DNA, the CDR3 is TGTGCCAGCAGCTTAGCTGGTAAACAGCCCCAGCATTTT. This encodes CASSLAGKQPQHF.

The chain carries TRBV2 and TRBJ1-4; D is unresolved. This CDR3 has 14 amino acids. From germline, CDR1 is SNHLY and CDR2 FYNNEI. V shed 2 bases and J shed 4 bases, with 8 bases lying between them. CDR3 loop: CASSERQLNEKLFF. CDR3 nucleotide sequence: TGTGCCAGCAGTGAACGGCAGCTTAATGAAAAACTGTTTTTT.

In its sample, this clone was seen once. The genes are TRBV2 and TRBJ2-3; weak D call: TRBD2 (5 bases). The V end was cut by 7 bases, the J end by 6 bases, with 20 bases between. Germline CDR1 is SNHLY and CDR2 is FYNNEI. This CDR3 spans 15 amino acids. CDR3 protein: CASTRSGPSSDTQYF. DNA for the CDR3: TGTGCCAGCACCCGATCCGGTCCTAGCTCCGATACGCAGTATTTT.

This clone was seen just once. This chain joins TRBV7-6 and TRBJ2-1; TRBD2 aligns across 12 bases. This CDR3 is built from 18 residues. The germline V gene has CDR1 SGHVS and CDR2 FNYEAQ. V shed 5 bases and J 7 bases; nucleotides not matched to a gene: 15. The DNA of the CDR3 is TGTGCCAGCAGCCGAACGGGCCCTAGCGGGAGGGCCGGGAATGAGCAGTTCTTC. Translating gives CASSRTGPSGRAGNEQFF.

V and J are TRBV5-5 and TRBJ2-7; 11 nucleotides match TRBD2. Trimming at V came to 4 bases and at J to 6 bases, leaving 9 bases not matched to a gene. Germline V gives CDR1 SGHKS, CDR2 YYEKEE (reference sequence). This CDR3 is built from 15 residues. Here the CDR3 reads CASSHTSGSILEQYF. The CDR3, as DNA: TGTGCCAGCAGCCATACTAGCGGGAGTATTCTCGAGCAGTACTTC. Full variable domain (rest looked up from reference TRBV5-5 and TRBJ2-7): DAGVTQSPTHLIKTRGQQVTLRCSPISGHKSVSWYQQVLGQGPQFIFQYYEKEERGRGNFPDRFSARQFPNYSSELNVNALLLGDSALYLCASSHTSGSILEQYFGPGTRLTVT.

The chain uses TRBV7-9 and TRBJ2-5; TRBD2 matches 7 bases. Germline-derived CDR1 and CDR2 are SEHNR and FQNEAQ (reference sequence). The CDR3 covers 15 residues. V dropped 4 bases and J dropped 3; count of bases not matched to a gene: 8. In DNA, the CDR3 is TGTGCCAGCAGCTCTAGGGGCGGGAGTGAAGAGACCCAGTACTTC. This codes for CASSSRGGSEETQYF.

CDR3 in amino acids: CASSPDGTSGTNEQYF. The CDR3 nucleotides are TGTGCCAGCAGCCCGGACGGGACTAGCGGGACCAACGAGCAGTACTTC. The chain employs TRBV7-9 and TRBJ2-7, with 13 bases that match TRBD2. CDR1 is SEHNR and CDR2 is FQNEAQ in the germline V gene (reference sequence). CDR3 size: 16 residues. V lost 5 bases to trimming and J lost 5 bases; unmatched junction nucleotides: 9.

This clone was picked up a small number of times. The gene calls are TRBV7-9 and TRBJ1-4; 8 bases are shared with TRBD1. V shed 6 bases and J 7 bases; nucleotides not matched to a gene: 7. In germline, CDR1 is SEHNR, CDR2 FQNEAQ (reference sequence). CDR3 length: 14 amino acids. The CDR3 loop reads CASRGMGQAEKLFF. The CDR3 nucleotides are TGTGCCAGCAGGGGGATGGGACAGGCTGAAAAACTGTTTTTT.

The V gene is TRBV9, the J gene TRBJ1-1, with 7 nucleotides matching TRBD1. CDR3 length equals 17 residues. Germline values: CDR1 SGDLS, CDR2 YYNGEE. J gave up 7 bases and V 0 bases, and 15 bases lay outside the gene matches. CDR3 nucleotides: TGTGCCAGCAGCGTAGATTTCTGGGACAGCGAACAGGGTGAAGCTTTCTTT. Its translation: CASSVDFWDSEQGEAFF.

The chain has TRBV5-4 and TRBJ2-7, with D perhaps matching TRBD1 (6 bases). CDR3 size: 15 residues. Trimming cost V 1 base and J 4 bases, with 15 bases left between them. CDR1 and CDR2 (germline): SGHNT, YYREEE (reference sequence). The CDR3 region has the DNA TGTGCCAGCAGCTTGCGGGACACTGGGGTGTACGAGCAGTACTTC. Protein sequence: CASSLRDTGVYEQYF. The full variable domain, its missing parts supplied by reference TRBV5-4 and TRBJ2-7, is ETGVTQSPTHLIKTRGQQVTLRCSSQSGHNTVSWYQQALGQGPQFIFQYYREEENGRGNFPPRFSGLQFPNYSSELNVNALELDDSALYLCASSLRDTGVYEQYFGPGTRLTVT.